This passage covers 25 T cell receptor beta chains from one sample sequenced in a study of blood T cells in healthy people across ages. Next came a second PCR, run for about 7 to 12 cycles, which used a sample-barcoded 5' primer along with a J-beta primer mix. A single record per CDR3 protein comes from TCRdb applying MiXCR to the 5' RACE reads. The repertoire holds about 1,500,000 distinct CDR3 sequences, with 42% as singletons. The sample consisted of blood. The receptors here all came from a woman younger than 35 in good health.

This rearrangement joins TRBV30 to TRBJ2-7; either TRBD1 or TRBD2 may supply D (5 bases each). Per germline, CDR1 GTSNPN and CDR2 SVGIG (reference sequence). V was cut by 7 bases and J by 0 bases, with 13 bases left in between. The CDR3 consists of 13 residues. The CDR3 DNA sequence: TGTGCCTCTGATGAGGGGAGCTCCTACGAGCAGTACTTC. Its translation is CASDEGSSYEQYF.

This clonotype appeared a single time. The chain employs TRBV11-2 and TRBJ2-7; 8 bases map to TRBD1. This CDR3 is 16 amino acids long. Germline assignment: CDR1 SGHAT and CDR2 FQNNGV. J lost 2 bases, V lost 4 bases, and 10 bases had no gene match. This CDR3 reads CASSSSNRGWTYEQYF. The CDR3 nucleotides read TGTGCCAGCAGCTCATCAAACAGGGGGTGGACCTACGAGCAGTACTTC. Full variable domain (missing parts from reference TRBV11-2 and TRBJ2-7): EAGVAQSPRYKIIEKRQSVAFWCNPISGHATLYWYQQILGQGPKLLIQFQNNGVVDDSQLPKDRFSAERLKGVDSTLKIQPAKLEDSAVYLCASSSSNRGWTYEQYFGPGTRLTVT.

V gene TRBV20-1 combines with J gene TRBJ1-1, with 7 positions matching TRBD1. Trimming cost V 3 bases and J 1 base; bases outside gene matches: 5. Germline loops: CDR1 DFQATT, CDR2 SNEGSKA (reference sequence). CDR3 length: 14 amino acids. This chain's CDR3 is CSARRGQWNTEAFF. CDR3 bases: TGCAGTGCTAGGAGGGGACAGTGGAACACTGAAGCTTTCTTT.

The chain recombines TRBV6-5 with TRBJ2-2; D remains unclear. Germline V gives CDR1 MNHEY, CDR2 SVGAGI. The CDR3 runs 15 residues. V gave up 0 bases and J gave up 3 bases, with 8 bases separating them. DNA for the CDR3: TGTGCCAGCAGTTACTCGAAGTTAGACACCGGGGAGCTGTTTTTT. Amino acid sequence: CASSYSKLDTGELFF.

This clonotype has a handful of counts. The chain couples TRBV27 to TRBJ2-4; D perhaps matches TRBD1 (6 bases). Matching the DNA end better, TRBJ2-7 makes the J call doubtful. The V gene's germline CDR1 is MNHEY and CDR2 SMNVEV (reference sequence). The CDR3 contains 14 residues. For the CDR3, the DNA is TGTGCCTACCAAGGGGGTGTTATTCACTACGAGCAGTACTTC. Translation gives CAYQGGVIHYEQYF.

This rearrangement joins TRBV30 to TRBJ1-2, with D possibly matching TRBD1 (5 bases). In germline, CDR1 is GTSNPN, CDR2 SVGIG (reference sequence). V dropped 5 bases and J dropped 4 bases, with 11 bases sitting between them. The CDR3 consists of 12 residues. The CDR3: CAWEQGSYGYTF. CDR3 nucleotide sequence: TGTGCCTGGGAGCAGGGTTCCTATGGCTACACCTTC. The complete variable domain, with remaining parts taken from reference TRBV30 and TRBJ1-2, reads SQTIHQWPATLVQPVGSPLSLECTVEGTSNPNLYWYRQAAGRGLQLLFYSVGIGQISSEVPQNLSASRPQDRQFILSSKKLLLSDSGFYLCAWEQGSYGYTFGSGTRLTVV.

The chain is built from TRBV27 and TRBJ2-6; D gene uncertain. This CDR3 spans 14 amino acids. The ends were cut back, 6 bases at V and 3 bases at J, with 9 bases in the middle. Germline CDR1 is MNHEY and CDR2 is SMNVEV (reference sequence). The CDR3 reads CASRETLGANVLTF. The DNA for the CDR3 is TGTGCCAGCAGAGAGACTCTTGGGGCCAACGTCCTGACTTTC.

The V call is TRBV5-1, the J call TRBJ2-1; 9 nucleotides match TRBD2. The V and J ends lost 1 base and 7 bases, in that order; junction bases with no gene match: 6. In germline, CDR1 is SGHRS, CDR2 YFSETQ. This CDR3 has 15 residues. CDR3 DNA sequence: TGCGCCAGCAGCTTGCGGCCTAGCGGGGAAAATGAGCAGTTCTTC. Amino acids: CASSLRPSGENEQFF.

The chain uses TRBV4-1 and TRBJ2-1; 9 bases agree with TRBD2. The CDR3 runs 18 residues. Germline V lookup: CDR1 MGHRA, CDR2 YSYEKL. V shed 0 bases and J 10 bases; nucleotides not matched to a gene: 16. In DNA, the CDR3 is TGCGCCAGCAGCCAAGACCACTTTCCCGGGACTAGCTCCTACGAGCAGTTCTTC. It codes for CASSQDHFPGTSSYEQFF.

This chain uses TRBV20-1 with TRBJ2-2; TRBD1 matches 8 bases. Germline loops: CDR1 DFQATT, CDR2 SNEGSKA (reference sequence). J was trimmed by 3 bases and V by 2 bases; bases with no gene match: 8. The CDR3 consists of 16 residues. In DNA form, the CDR3 reads TGCAGTGCTAGAACTCAGGGGGCAGGTTACACCGGGGAGCTGTTTTTT. The encoded protein is CSARTQGAGYTGELFF.

This clonotype came up a few times. V gene TRBV5-1 combines with J gene TRBJ1-1, with D perhaps matching TRBD1 (5 bases). V shed 3 bases and J shed 1 base, with 13 bases lying between them. This CDR3 is 15 amino acids long. The germline V gene has CDR1 SGHRS and CDR2 YFSETQ. The CDR3 DNA is TGCGCCAGCAGCTGGGGGGGACTTGAGAACACTGAAGCTTTCTTT. It is translated as CASSWGGLENTEAFF.

The V call is TRBV6-5, the J call TRBJ2-3; either TRBD1 or TRBD2 may fit D (6 bases each). Germline lookup yields CDR1 MNHEY and CDR2 SVGAGI. Trimming pared 8 bases from V and 0 bases from J, leaving 21 bases between. This CDR3 comprises 17 residues. CDR3 residues: CASPTGAKAASTDTQYF. The CDR3 DNA reads as TGTGCCAGCCCCACGGGGGCCAAAGCGGCGAGCACAGATACGCAGTATTTT.

A remark on this clonotype: At one boundary the junction diverges from the germline segment, which might be a read error. This chain's CDR3 is CASSPEGVSDQPQHF. The CDR3 DNA is TGTGCCAGCAGCCCAGAGGGGGTTAGCGATCAGCCCCAGCATTTT. The chain combines TRBV3-1 with TRBJ1-5; TRBD1 might be the D (6 bases). This CDR3 is 15 amino acids long. The germline V gene encodes CDR1 LGHDT and CDR2 YNNKEL (reference sequence).

This clonotype was observed a single time. This likely traces to a read error, being one base from a far larger clone. The genes are TRBV3-1 and TRBJ1-2, with D maybe TRBD1 (6 bases). CDR1 LGHDT and CDR2 YNNKEL come from the germline V gene (reference sequence). The CDR3 covers 13 residues. The CDR3 DNA reads TGTGCCAGCAGCCCGGACAGTAACTGTGGCTACACCTTC. Its translation: CASSPDSNCGYTF.

In its sample, this clonotype was seen once. CDR3 DNA: TGTGCCAGCAGGCCCGGATCAGGGGGAGCCAATCAGCCCCAGCATTTT. It is translated as CASRPGSGGANQPQHF. V and J are TRBV28 and TRBJ1-5; 7 bases are shared with TRBD1. The CDR3 extends over 16 amino acids. Germline V gene sequence: CDR1 MDHEN, CDR2 SYDVKM. J lost 3 bases, V lost 6 bases, and 11 bases had no gene match.

This chain connects TRBV5-1 to TRBJ1-2; 8 bases map to TRBD1. There are 15 residues in the CDR3. With V trimmed by 4 bases and J by 3 bases, 8 bases remained unmatched. The germline CDR1 and CDR2 sequences are SGHRS and YFSETQ. Here the CDR3 reads CASSRRQGSDYGYTF. CDR3 in DNA: TGCGCCAGCAGCCGAAGACAGGGGAGCGACTATGGCTACACCTTC.

The chain employs TRBV7-3 and TRBJ2-7; weak D call: TRBD2 (5 bases). Germline loops: CDR1 SGHTA, CDR2 FQGTGA. The CDR3 length is 14 residues. The germline V and J ends were trimmed by 1 base and 0 bases, with 7 bases remaining between them. CDR3 loop: CASSLMAGSYEQYF. Written as DNA, the CDR3 is TGTGCCAGCAGCTTAATGGCGGGCTCCTACGAGCAGTACTTC.

This clonotype was picked up a small number of times. The CDR3 DNA is TGTGCCAGCAGTCCCGAGACAGGGGGTAGGGATGGCTACACCTTC. Amino acid sequence: CASSPETGGRDGYTF. This chain uses TRBV27 with TRBJ1-2; 9 nucleotides align to TRBD1. The CDR3 runs 15 residues. J lost 6 bases, V lost 5 bases, and 10 bases had no gene match. CDR1 MNHEY and CDR2 SMNVEV come from the germline V gene (reference sequence).

The rearrangement links TRBV10-3 to TRBJ1-2; no definite D call. Between the trimmed V and J ends, which lost 0 bases and 8 bases, there was a span of 7 bases. The CDR3 contains 12 residues. The germline V gene encodes CDR1 ENHRY and CDR2 SYGVKD. CDR3 residues: CAISESELGYTF. In DNA, the CDR3 is TGTGCCATCAGTGAGTCAGAGTTGGGCTACACCTTC.

This chain uses TRBV11-2 with TRBJ1-2; a weak D match, TRBD1 (5 bases). V was shortened by 5 bases and J by 3 bases, with 13 bases between the two germline ends. Germline loops: CDR1 SGHAT, CDR2 FQNNGV. The CDR3 totals 14 residues. Here the CDR3 DNA reads TGTGCCAGCAGCCCATCTGGGACGGACTATGGCTACACCTTC. The encoded protein is CASSPSGTDYGYTF.

This chain joins TRBV5-1 and TRBJ2-5, with 7 bases lining up with TRBD2. J lost 11 bases, V lost 7 bases, and 14 bases had no gene match. The CDR3 is 13 residues long. Germline V gene lookup returns CDR1 SGHRS and CDR2 YFSETQ. The CDR3 protein is CASDGGSLNEQYF. CDR3 nucleotides: TGCGCCAGCGATGGCGGGAGTCTGAATGAGCAGTACTTC.

This rearrangement joins TRBV12-3 or TRBV12-4 to TRBJ1-5; no definite D call. With 1 base removed from V and 3 bases from J, the gap between germline ends came to 7 bases. This CDR3 has 14 residues. The CDR3 DNA reads as TGTGCCAGCAGTTTAGGACGGGTCAATCAGCCCCAGCATTTT. Translation gives CASSLGRVNQPQHF.

The chain combines TRBV24-1 with TRBJ2-3; D is perhaps TRBD1 or TRBD2 (5 bases each). CDR1 and CDR2 (germline): KGHDR, SFDVKD. Trimming shortened V by 5 bases and J by 8 bases, and 16 bases separated the two germline ends. This CDR3 spans 14 amino acids. The CDR3 is CATSGTRWDGTQYF. CDR3 in DNA: TGTGCCACCAGTGGAACTAGATGGGACGGTACGCAGTATTTT.

This chain connects TRBV4-1 to TRBJ2-1; 13 bases fit TRBD2. The germline V gene encodes CDR1 MGHRA and CDR2 YSYEKL. After removal of 7 bases from V and 1 base from J, the junction contained 7 bases not matched to a gene. The CDR3 covers 17 residues. CDR3 bases: TGCGCCAGCACACTAGCGGGAGGGCCGGTTTCCTACAATGAGCAGTTCTTC. This sequence encodes CASTLAGGPVSYNEQFF.

This clonotype was picked up a small number of times. A junction end diverges from the germline sequence, so it may reflect a read error. CDR3 nucleotide sequence: TGTGCCAGCAGTTGGGGGTCCACTGAAGCTTTCTTT. Translated: CASSWGSTEAFF. The chain uses TRBV5-1 and TRBJ1-1; D might be TRBD1 (5 bases). This CDR3 has 12 residues. Germline values: CDR1 SGHRS, CDR2 YFSETQ.